The entry that follows covers one T cell receptor beta chain sequence. This receptor's antigen is unknown. No base quality values were provided; no much bigger clone lies one nucleotide off. The data were obtained in a study of identical twins (dated by TCRdb to about 2016). A note on the overall study: The study deep-sequenced TCR alpha and beta repertoires from monozygotic twins, unrelated adults of various ages and cord blood to test whether fetal clonotypes persist. To rule out contamination, replicate twin experiments were performed at different times with different library preparation protocols. Study-level results and caveats: Fewer insertions were carried by abundant cord blood beta clonotypes, a similar but weaker trend appeared in young adult naive repertoires, and no such trend appeared in memory repertoires. A weaker excess of twin sharing was found in beta out-of-frame sequences because the signal-to-noise ratio was lowered by fewer shared sequences. Because the same donors could not be followed over many years, conclusions were based on cross-sectional statistical analysis. Compared with coincidental sharing between unrelated individuals, out-of-frame TCR alpha sequences shared between twins showed an excess of sequences with low generation probability. Out-of-frame TCR alpha sharing in monozygotic twins was systematically underestimated by recombination models, whereas sharing between unrelated individuals was in agreement with the recombination models. Zero-insertion analyses could be partly confounded by invariant T cells such as MAIT and iNKT, although diverse VJ usage argued against such confounding for most clonotypes.

Only healthy Caucasian donors were included. The method was 5' RACE. The sequencer listed for this sample is Illumina HiSeq 2000. Template switching added a universal primer binding site, and the final cDNA carried a unique molecular identifier that allowed TCR cDNA molecules to be counted accurately. Specific primers in the conserved constant-segment region were used to synthesize first-strand cDNA for the TCR alpha and beta chains. To control for contamination, every cDNA library was double barcoded, receiving both a SMART-Mk sample barcode and Illumina barcodes. Two successive PCR steps introduced TruSeq adapter sequences along with Illumina sample barcodes. TCR alpha and beta cDNA libraries were sequenced on the Illumina HiSeq platform with custom primers. The authors' analysis ran thus. MiGEC was used to process raw reads and extract unique molecular identifiers, and MiXCR was used to find CDR3 positions. Recombination models were inferred per individual with the repgenHMM and IGoR tools using an EM algorithm. The tcR package in R was used for shared clonotype analysis, with sharing normalized by the product of cloneset sizes. Out-of-frame nonproductive sequences were analyzed to study raw recombination free of thymic and clonal selection effects. Using fastp at Q25 and MiXCR, TCRdb reprocessed the public reads and kept productive beta chains. Rows with a matching CDR3 protein are joined into one entry that keeps the most common DNA and genes. Clone size and V and J calls follow TCRdb, not the original study. The sample has 1.5 million to 2 million distinct CDR3 sequences on record, around a third of them singletons. The ten largest clones add up to about 0.27% of the sample.

Sequenced sample: cord blood. This clonotype originated in a newborn girl in good health.

The sequence in DNA is TGTGCCATCAGTGTCTGGGACAGGGGGATCACCTTC. This encodes CAISVWDRGITF. This chain is built from TRBV10-3 and TRBJ1-2, with 11 bases aligning to TRBD1. V has 4 bases trimmed and J has 13 bases trimmed; junction bases matching no gene number 5. The CDR3 starts with the cysteine, ends with the phenylalanine, and has 12 residues. The sequence is cut down to CDR3 DNA, 36 bases in frame from base 1. The CDR1 and CDR2 encoded by the germline V gene are ENHRY and SYGVKD.